One sample yielded the 5 T cell receptor beta chains listed below, sequenced in a study of T cell changes during pregnancy in multiple sclerosis. Assay: immunoSEQ multiplex PCR; the TCRdb copy retains only in-frame clones and omits some. This table holds over 90,000 clones, roughly 92% found once. The sample in question was peripheral blood, obtained after pregnancy. The receptor set was obtained from a female donor with multiple sclerosis, enrolled in a pregnancy study.

CDR3 residues: CASSLDRGTPGELFF. The CDR3 DNA reads as TGTGCCAGCAGCCTAGACAGGGGGACCCCCGGGGAGCTGTTTTTT. The chain joins TRBV27 to TRBJ2-2; TRBD1 matches at 9 bases. The ends lost 6 bases at V and 6 bases at J; junction bases unmatched: 8. This CDR3 comprises 15 residues. CDR1 is MNHEY, CDR2 SMNVEV, per germline (reference sequence).

This clone was found once. The chain links TRBV7-8 to TRBJ2-7, with a weak D call TRBD1 (5 bases). From germline, CDR1 is SGHVS and CDR2 FQNEAQ. With 1 base removed from V and 3 bases from J, the gap between germline ends came to 10 bases. The CDR3 spans 14 residues. The CDR3 DNA follows: TGTGCCAGCAGCTTAGTAGGGGTTGGCTACGAGCAGTACTTC. This gives the protein CASSLVGVGYEQYF.

The rearrangement links TRBV5-1 to TRBJ2-5; 10 nucleotides match TRBD1. The CDR3 extends over 15 amino acids. Germline V gene data show CDR1 as SGHRS and CDR2 as YFSETQ. J lost 3 bases, V lost 5 bases, and 7 bases had no gene match. The CDR3 here is CASSTGTGVKETQYF. Written as DNA, the CDR3 is TGCGCCAGCAGTACCGGGACAGGGGTAAAAGAGACCCAGTACTTC.

The chain has TRBV7-2 and TRBJ2-7; 8 nucleotides align to TRBD2. The CDR3 sequence is 15 residues long. The trim removed 5 bases at V and 4 bases at J, leaving 10 bases unmatched. Germline lookup yields CDR1 SGHTA and CDR2 FQGNSA. The CDR3 sequence is CASSPYGAGEYEQYF. The CDR3 region has the DNA TGTGCCAGCAGCCCATATGGAGCGGGAGAATACGAGCAGTACTTC.

The chain is built from TRBV4-2 and TRBJ1-2, with 7 nucleotides matching TRBD1. Germline V CDR1 and CDR2: LGHNA, YNFKEQ. The trim removed 3 bases at V and 3 bases at J, leaving 4 bases unmatched. This CDR3 contains 14 residues. The CDR3 bases are TGTGCCAGCAGCCACCGACAGGGAGACTATGGCTACACCTTC. Protein sequence: CASSHRQGDYGYTF.